A selection of T cell receptor beta chains follows, all from one sample in a study of T cell changes during pregnancy in multiple sclerosis. Profiled with immunoSEQ multiplex PCR; TCRdb holds only in-frame clones, not every one. The data hold 29,000 or so clones, with approximately 94% observed a single time. The sample in question was CD4+ T cells from peripheral blood mononuclear cells, obtained in the first trimester of pregnancy. Receptors originate from a female donor with multiple sclerosis, enrolled in a pregnancy study. CDR3s include the opening cysteine and the closing phenylalanine or tryptophan. Fields, in order: J gene, V gene, clone size, D gene, CDR3 protein, CDR3 DNA. The D gene is left open where the match is weak. A clone size is listed for some rows: how often the clone was seen (once, few, many), or a class if it is expanded.

J: TRBJ2-5
V: TRBV7-2
size: .
D: TRBD2
CDR3: CASSLRGGIETQYF
DNA: TGTGCCAGCAGCCTACGGGGGGGCATTGAGACCCAGTACTTC

J: TRBJ1-6
V: TRBV11-2
size: .
D: TRBD1
CDR3: CASSSNRGRPSYNSPLHF
DNA: TGTGCCAGCAGCTCGAACAGGGGGCGACCCTCCTATAATTCACCCCTCCACTTT

J: TRBJ2-2
V: TRBV5-1
size: .
D: .
CDR3: CASSPVPGSNTGELFF
DNA: TGCGCCAGCAGCCCGGTCCCAGGTTCGAACACCGGGGAGCTGTTTTTT

J: TRBJ2-3
V: TRBV5-1
size: .
D: .
CDR3: CASSQGTDFSTDTQYF
DNA: TGCGCCAGCAGCCAGGGGACGGATTTTAGCACAGATACGCAGTATTTT

J: TRBJ2-1
V: TRBV19
size: .
D: TRBD2
CDR3: CASSLRPTSGGAYEQFF
DNA: TGTGCCAGTAGCCTCCGCCCCACTAGCGGGGGGGCATATGAGCAGTTCTTC

J: TRBJ1-3
V: TRBV4-1
size: .
D: TRBD1
CDR3: CASSQLEDRASGNTIYF
DNA: TGCGCCAGCAGCCAACTTGAGGACAGGGCTTCTGGAAACACCATATATTTT

J: TRBJ2-3
V: TRBV10-3
size: once
D: TRBD1
CDR3: CAISVRGQGDTQYF
DNA: TGTGCCATCAGTGTAAGGGGGCAGGGGGATACGCAGTATTTT

J: TRBJ2-2
V: TRBV27
size: .
D: .
CDR3: CASSSRLLGRTGELFF
DNA: TGTGCCAGCAGTTCCCGCCTCCTAGGAAGGACCGGGGAGCTGTTTTTT

J: TRBJ1-1
V: TRBV2
size: .
D: .
CDR3: CASRRSTGGSEAFF
DNA: TGTGCCAGCAGAAGATCGACAGGTGGCTCTGAAGCTTTCTTT

J: TRBJ1-1
V: TRBV29-1
size: .
D: .
CDR3: CSVVRGGNTEAFF
DNA: TGCAGCGTTGTCCGGGGGGGGAACACTGAAGCTTTCTTT

J: TRBJ2-5
V: TRBV5-1
size: .
D: TRBD1
CDR3: CASSLGTGRQETQYF
DNA: TGCGCCAGCAGCTTGGGGACAGGGAGGCAAGAGACCCAGTACTTC

J: TRBJ2-7
V: TRBV4-2
size: .
D: .
CDR3: CASSQEAGNEQYF
DNA: TGTGCCAGCAGCCAAGAGGCAGGGAACGAGCAGTACTTC

J: TRBJ2-7
V: TRBV6-5
size: .
D: TRBD1
CDR3: CASSLGQHYEQYF
DNA: TGTGCCAGCAGTTTGGGACAGCACTACGAGCAGTACTTC

J: TRBJ2-5
V: TRBV2
size: few
D: .
CDR3: CATELLRQETQYF
DNA: TGTGCAACCGAGTTGCTGCGCCAAGAGACCCAGTACTTC

J: TRBJ1-1
V: TRBV2
size: .
D: .
CDR3: CASSAQGETEAFF
DNA: TGTGCCAGCAGCGCTCAGGGTGAGACTGAAGCTTTCTTT

J: TRBJ2-1
V: TRBV27
size: once
D: TRBD2
CDR3: CASIPVGSTSDTYNEQFF
DNA: TGTGCCAGCATCCCCGTAGGGAGCACTAGCGATACCTACAATGAGCAGTTCTTC

J: TRBJ2-5
V: TRBV9
size: .
D: .
CDR3: CASSFSGGVQETQYF
DNA: TGTGCCAGCAGCTTTTCCGGGGGAGTCCAAGAGACCCAGTACTTC

J: TRBJ1-1
V: TRBV7-2
size: .
D: TRBD1
CDR3: CASSPGTANTEAFF
DNA: TGTGCCAGCAGCCCCGGGACAGCGAACACTGAAGCTTTCTTT

J: TRBJ1-4
V: TRBV7-2
size: .
D: TRBD1
CDR3: CASSFTGETNEKLFF
DNA: TGTGCCAGCAGCTTTACAGGGGAAACTAATGAAAAACTGTTTTTT

J: TRBJ1-5
V: TRBV2
size: .
D: .
CDR3: CASGDYSNQPQHF
DNA: TGTGCCAGCGGGGACTATAGCAATCAGCCCCAGCATTTT

J: TRBJ2-1
V: TRBV28
size: .
D: .
CDR3: CASSPGGYSYNEQFF
DNA: TGTGCCAGCAGTCCGGGGGGCTATTCCTACAATGAGCAGTTCTTC

J: TRBJ2-5
V: TRBV29-1
size: .
D: TRBD2
CDR3: CSVLSGEETQYF
DNA: TGCAGCGTCCTTAGCGGGGAGGAGACCCAGTACTTC

J: TRBJ2-5
V: TRBV5-8
size: .
D: .
CDR3: CASSLWGGRETQYF
DNA: TGTGCCAGCAGCTTGTGGGGGGGCCGAGAGACCCAGTACTTC

J: TRBJ1-2
V: TRBV10-3
size: .
D: TRBD1
CDR3: CAISDNNRGSYGYTF
DNA: TGTGCCATCAGTGATAACAACAGGGGATCCTATGGCTACACCTTC

J: TRBJ1-2
V: TRBV2
size: few
D: .
CDR3: CASKGGNGYTF
DNA: TGTGCCAGCAAGGGGGGGAACGGCTACACCTTC

J: TRBJ2-3
V: TRBV2
size: few
D: TRBD2
CDR3: CASNQRGADTQYF
DNA: TGTGCCAGCAACCAGCGGGGGGCAGATACGCAGTATTTT

J: TRBJ2-4
V: TRBV27
size: once
D: .
CDR3: CASRLLRGNIQYF
DNA: TGTGCCAGCCGTCTTCTTCGGGGGAACATTCAGTACTTC

J: TRBJ1-4
V: TRBV7-9
size: .
D: .
CDR3: CASSRTPGTQRNEKLFF
DNA: TGTGCCAGCAGCAGAACACCAGGGACTCAACGAAATGAAAAACTGTTTTTT

J: TRBJ1-6
V: TRBV19
size: .
D: .
CDR3: CASSIEGRQVPNSPLHF
DNA: TGTGCCAGTAGTATAGAGGGGCGACAGGTCCCTAATTCACCCCTCCACTTT

J: TRBJ1-1
V: TRBV5-5
size: few
D: .
CDR3: CASSNVRPSDTEAFF
DNA: TGTGCCAGCAGCAACGTGAGGCCTTCTGACACTGAAGCTTTCTTT

J: TRBJ1-3
V: TRBV5-8
size: .
D: .
CDR3: CASSLLLSGNTIYF
DNA: TGTGCCAGCAGTCTCCTCCTCTCTGGAAACACCATATATTTT